The 10 T cell receptor beta chains below were found in one sample sequenced in a study of T cell changes during pregnancy in multiple sclerosis. Repertoires were generated with immunoSEQ multiplex PCR, while TCRdb's copy carries only in-frame clones and drops some. The sample holds about 57,000 clones, 80% to 95% seen once. The specimen was peripheral blood, collected after pregnancy. Receptors originate from a female donor in good health, enrolled as a control in a pregnancy study.

The V gene is TRBV7-9, the J gene TRBJ2-7; 14 bases match TRBD2. Unmatched junction bases numbered 9, after V lost 4 bases and J lost 4 bases. This CDR3 is built from 17 residues. The germline V gene has CDR1 SEHNR and CDR2 FQNEAQ (reference sequence). Written as DNA, the CDR3 is TGTGCCAGCAGCTCTCGACTAGCGGGAGGGCCTAAGTACGAGCAGTACTTC. Protein product: CASSSRLAGGPKYEQYF.

This clone was seen just once. The rearrangement uses TRBV19 and TRBJ2-7, with D possibly being TRBD1 (5 bases). Trimming removed 4 bases at V and 2 bases at J, with 15 bases between. The CDR3 has 15 amino acids. Germline CDR1 LNHDA, CDR2 SQIVND (reference sequence). The CDR3 sequence: CASSTSTVPTYEQYF. The CDR3 nucleotides are TGTGCCAGTAGTACTTCGACAGTCCCGACCTACGAGCAGTACTTC. Using reference TRBV19 and TRBJ2-7 for the parts outside the CDR3, the full variable domain is DGGITQSPKYLFRKEGQNVTLSCEQNLNHDAMYWYRQDPGQGLRLIYYSQIVNDFQKGDIAEGYSVSREKKESFPLTVTSAQKNPTAFYLCASSTSTVPTYEQYFGPGTRLTVT.

Only a few counts were recorded for this clone. In nucleotides, the CDR3 is TGTGCCAGCAACCCCCAAGGAGGGCCTTATGGCTACACCTTC. Translated, it gives CASNPQGGPYGYTF. V and J are TRBV9 and TRBJ1-2; D is undetermined. The germline V and J ends were trimmed by 6 bases and 5 bases, with 17 bases remaining between them. The CDR3 contains 14 residues. The germline CDR1 and CDR2 sequences are SGDLS and YYNGEE.

The CDR3 DNA reads as TGTGCCAGCAGCTTAGGAGGGTCTTCTATTCATGGCTACACCTTC. Its translation: CASSLGGSSIHGYTF. The V and J genes are TRBV7-2 and TRBJ1-2; unclear D gene. V was shortened by 1 base and J by 6 bases, with 15 bases between the two germline ends. The CDR3 totals 15 residues. Germline V CDR1 and CDR2: SGHTA, FQGNSA.

This chain links TRBV14 with TRBJ1-2; D ambiguous. Trimming removed 8 bases from V and 4 bases from J, with 14 bases in between. The V gene's germline CDR1 is SGHDN and CDR2 FVKESK. The CDR3 is 13 residues long. CDR3 sequence (DNA): TGTGCCAGCCGGGGTGGCCAGAGCTATGGCTACACCTTC. Its translation is CASRGGQSYGYTF.

The chain links TRBV18 to TRBJ2-1, with no clear D. With 2 bases removed from V and 0 bases from J, the gap between germline ends came to 8 bases. This CDR3 comprises 15 residues. The V gene's germline CDR1 is KGHSH and CDR2 LQKENI. The CDR3 protein is CASSPDISSYNEQFF. CDR3 DNA: TGTGCCAGCTCACCAGACATTAGCTCCTACAATGAGCAGTTCTTC.

The chain carries TRBV6-6 and TRBJ1-1; D gene uncertain. Trimming shortened V by 2 bases and J by 5 bases, and 3 bases separated the two germline ends. In germline, CDR1 is MNHNY, CDR2 SVGAGI (reference sequence). The CDR3 is 11 amino acids. The CDR3 DNA is TGTGCCAGCAGTTACACTACTGAAGCTTTCTTT. This translates into CASSYTTEAFF.

This CDR3 is CASSYRDRALLQPQHF. The DNA of the CDR3 is TGTGCCAGCAGTTATAGGGACAGGGCTCTATTGCAGCCCCAGCATTTT. The J gene is TRBJ1-5, the V gene TRBV27, with 9 nucleotides matching TRBD1. This CDR3 has 16 residues. Losses at the gene ends were 4 bases for V and 7 bases for J; bases not matched to a gene: 11. Germline V gene data show CDR1 as MNHEY and CDR2 as SMNVEV (reference sequence).

CDR3 region: CASTLKPGLRTDTQYF. Here the CDR3 DNA reads TGTGCCAGCACCCTTAAACCAGGGCTCAGAACAGATACGCAGTATTTT. The chain combines TRBV21-1 with TRBJ2-3; TRBD1, the D gene given by the table, was not confirmed from the DNA. TRBV21-1 is a recognized pseudogene. This CDR3 has 16 residues.

The CDR3 nucleotides are TGTGCCAGCTCACCGACGAAGACTAGCGGGAGAGAGACCCAGTACTTC. Amino acid sequence: CASSPTKTSGRETQYF. This chain uses TRBV18 with TRBJ2-5; the match to TRBD2 covers 12 bases. CDR3 length: 16 residues. V trimming: 3 bases; J trimming: 4 bases; junction bases outside the gene matches: 6. Germline values: CDR1 KGHSH, CDR2 LQKENI.